The 9 T cell receptor beta chains given below trace back to one sample, sequenced in a study of T cell changes during pregnancy in multiple sclerosis (dated 2019 in TCRdb). Libraries came from the immunoSEQ multiplex PCR assay. Not all clones reach the TCRdb copy of this immuneACCESS table, which keeps in-frame sequences only. Checked studies attribute under half of the gap to unresolved V genes and leave the rest unexplained. The sample data list 40,000 to 45,000 clones, and roughly nine tenths of these were observed just once. The ten biggest clones cover about 0.6% of the sample. The input for sequencing was CD4+ T cells from peripheral blood mononuclear cells, taken in the first trimester of pregnancy. Source of these receptors: a female donor with multiple sclerosis, enrolled in a pregnancy study.

The V and J genes are TRBV7-2 and TRBJ2-2; a weak D match, TRBD1 (5 bases). Deletions cut 1 base from V and 0 bases from J, with 6 bases between. There are 15 residues in the CDR3. Germline CDR1 SGHTA, CDR2 FQGNSA. CDR3 loop: CASSLDRSNTGELFF. Written as DNA, the CDR3 is TGTGCCAGCAGCTTAGACAGGTCGAACACCGGGGAGCTGTTTTTT.

This clone was seen only a few times. V and J are TRBV7-8 and TRBJ1-1; 7 bases fit TRBD1. Germline loops: CDR1 SGHVS, CDR2 FQNEAQ. This CDR3 is built from 14 residues. Unmatched junction bases numbered 8, after V lost 5 bases and J lost 5 bases. The CDR3 loop is CASSAQGTATEAFF. The CDR3 DNA reads as TGTGCCAGCAGCGCACAGGGGACTGCAACTGAAGCTTTCTTT.

This clone was found a few times. This rearrangement joins TRBV5-1 to TRBJ2-7; D is perhaps TRBD2 (5 bases). This CDR3 region has 13 residues. Trimming removed 0 bases from V and 6 bases from J, with 10 bases in between. The germline CDR1 and CDR2 sequences are SGHRS and YFSETQ. CDR3: CASSLGTGGEQYF. In DNA form, the CDR3 reads TGCGCCAGCAGCTTGGGCACTGGAGGCGAGCAGTACTTC.

DNA of the CDR3: TGTGCCAGCAGTTCCTGGGGGGATAATGAAAAACTGTTTTTT. Its translation is CASSSWGDNEKLFF. The chain uses TRBV6-6 and TRBJ1-4; maybe TRBD1 (5 bases). The CDR3 runs to 14 residues. With 4 bases removed from V and 4 bases from J, the gap between germline ends came to 10 bases. Germline-derived CDR1 and CDR2 are MNHNY and SVGAGI (reference sequence).

The V call is TRBV6-5, the J call TRBJ1-1; no clear D gene. Germline CDR1 reads MNHEY; CDR2 reads SVGAGI. Deletions cut 0 bases from V and 5 bases from J, with 7 bases between. The CDR3 covers 13 residues. CDR3 nucleotide sequence: TGTGCCAGCAGTTACTCGCGGGAGACTGAAGCTTTCTTT. Translation gives CASSYSRETEAFF.

This clone was seen only a few times. This chain joins TRBV11-2 and TRBJ2-7; D is undetermined. The CDR3 is made up of 12 amino acids. CDR1 and CDR2 from the germline V gene are SGHAT and FQNNGV. The germline V and J ends were trimmed by 4 bases and 3 bases, with 7 bases remaining between them. The CDR3 spells CASSSAGYEQYF. The CDR3 DNA is TGTGCCAGCAGCTCCGCCGGCTACGAGCAGTACTTC.

The V call is TRBV28, the J call TRBJ1-2; 9 bases fit TRBD1. V was clipped by 5 bases and J by 10 bases; unmatched bases: 8. Looked up from germline, CDR1 is MDHEN and CDR2 is SYDVKM. This CDR3 is built from 13 residues. The CDR3 nucleotides read TGTGCCAGCAGTCCAACGGACAGGGGAGCCTACACCTTC. Amino acids: CASSPTDRGAYTF.

V is TRBV18 and J is TRBJ1-5, with no clear D. The length of the CDR3 is 15 residues. Trimming cost V 3 bases and J 2 bases, with 11 bases left between them. Germline V gives CDR1 KGHSH, CDR2 LQKENI. Written as DNA, the CDR3 is TGTGCCAGCTCACCCGTCTCCGGGGGCAATCAGCCCCAGCATTTT. It yields the protein CASSPVSGGNQPQHF.

V gene TRBV9 combines with J gene TRBJ1-1; D ambiguous. CDR1 is SGDLS and CDR2 is YYNGEE in the germline V gene. The CDR3 is 16 amino acids. Trimming left V 3 bases short and J 4 bases short, with 19 bases between. As DNA, the CDR3 is TGTGCCAGCAGCGGAACAGCCCGACTAGTGAGCACTGAAGCTTTCTTT. Amino acid sequence: CASSGTARLVSTEAFF.